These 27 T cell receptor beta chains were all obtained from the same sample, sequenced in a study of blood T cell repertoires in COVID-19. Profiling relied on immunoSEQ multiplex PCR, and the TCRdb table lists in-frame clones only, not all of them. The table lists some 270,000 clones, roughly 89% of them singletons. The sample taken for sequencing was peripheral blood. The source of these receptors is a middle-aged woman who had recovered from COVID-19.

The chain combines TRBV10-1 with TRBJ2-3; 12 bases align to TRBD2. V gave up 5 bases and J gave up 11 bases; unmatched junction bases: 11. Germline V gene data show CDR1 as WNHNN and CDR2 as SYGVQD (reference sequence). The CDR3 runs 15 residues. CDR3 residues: CASSPGTSGFSQQYF. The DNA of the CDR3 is TGCGCCAGCAGTCCCGGGACTAGCGGGTTCAGTCAGCAGTATTTT.

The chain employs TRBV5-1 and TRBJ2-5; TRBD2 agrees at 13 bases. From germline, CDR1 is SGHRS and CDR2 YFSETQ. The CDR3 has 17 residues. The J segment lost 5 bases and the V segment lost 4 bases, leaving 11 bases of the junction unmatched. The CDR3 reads CASSVQTSGGTQETQYF. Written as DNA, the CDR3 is TGCGCCAGCAGCGTTCAGACTAGCGGGGGGACTCAGGAGACCCAGTACTTC.

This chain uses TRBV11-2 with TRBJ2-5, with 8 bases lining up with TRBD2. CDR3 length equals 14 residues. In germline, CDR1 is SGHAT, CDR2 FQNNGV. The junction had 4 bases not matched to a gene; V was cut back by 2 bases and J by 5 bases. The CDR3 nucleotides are TGTGCCAGCAGCTTAACCGGGACTAGGGAGACCCAGTACTTC. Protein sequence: CASSLTGTRETQYF. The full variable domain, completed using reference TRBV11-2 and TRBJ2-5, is EAGVAQSPRYKIIEKRQSVAFWCNPISGHATLYWYQQILGQGPKLLIQFQNNGVVDDSQLPKDRFSAERLKGVDSTLKIQPAKLEDSAVYLCASSLTGTRETQYFGPGTRLLVL.

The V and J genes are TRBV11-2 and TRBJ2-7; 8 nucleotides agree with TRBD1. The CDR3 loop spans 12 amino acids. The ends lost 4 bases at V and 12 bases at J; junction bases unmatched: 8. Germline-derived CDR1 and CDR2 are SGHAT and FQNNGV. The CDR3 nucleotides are TGTGCCAGCAGCTCGACAGGGGATAGGCCGTACTTC. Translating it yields CASSSTGDRPYF.

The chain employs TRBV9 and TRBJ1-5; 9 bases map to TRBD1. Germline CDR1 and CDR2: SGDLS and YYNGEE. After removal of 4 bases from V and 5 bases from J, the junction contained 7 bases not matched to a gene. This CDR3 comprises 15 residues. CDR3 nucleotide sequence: TGTGCCAGCAGCCCGGGGACAGGGAAAGATCAGCCCCAGCATTTT. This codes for CASSPGTGKDQPQHF.

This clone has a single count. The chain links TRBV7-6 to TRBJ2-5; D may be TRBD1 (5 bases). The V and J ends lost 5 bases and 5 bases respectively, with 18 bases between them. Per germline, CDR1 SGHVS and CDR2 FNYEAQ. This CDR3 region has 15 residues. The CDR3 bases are TGTGCCAGCAGCCCCGCATATGGGGCATGGGAGACCCAGTACTTC. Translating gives CASSPAYGAWETQYF.

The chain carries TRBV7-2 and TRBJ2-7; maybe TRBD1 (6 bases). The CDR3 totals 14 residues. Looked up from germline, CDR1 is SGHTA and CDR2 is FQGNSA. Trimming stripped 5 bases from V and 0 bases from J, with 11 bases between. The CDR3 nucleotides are TGTGCCAGCAGCCCCCAGGGGTTCTCCTACGAGCAGTACTTC. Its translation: CASSPQGFSYEQYF. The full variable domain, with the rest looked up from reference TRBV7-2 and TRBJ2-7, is GAGVSQSPSNKVTEKGKDVELRCDPISGHTALYWYRQSLGQGLEFLIYFQGNSAPDKSGLPSDRFSAERTGGSVSTLTIQRTQQEDSAVYLCASSPQGFSYEQYFGPGTRLTVT.

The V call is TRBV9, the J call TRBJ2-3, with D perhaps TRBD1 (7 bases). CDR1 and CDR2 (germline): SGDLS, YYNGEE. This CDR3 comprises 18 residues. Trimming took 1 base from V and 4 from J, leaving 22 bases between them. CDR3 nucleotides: TGTGCCAGCAGCGTAACACACGATAGCAGGGGGGTCGCAGATACGCAGTATTTT. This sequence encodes CASSVTHDSRGVADTQYF.

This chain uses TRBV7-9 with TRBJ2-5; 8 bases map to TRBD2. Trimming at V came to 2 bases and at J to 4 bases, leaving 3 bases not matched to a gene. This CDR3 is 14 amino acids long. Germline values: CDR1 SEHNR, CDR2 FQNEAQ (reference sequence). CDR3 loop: CASSLTAGAETQYF. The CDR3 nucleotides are TGTGCCAGCAGCTTAACAGCGGGGGCAGAGACCCAGTACTTC.

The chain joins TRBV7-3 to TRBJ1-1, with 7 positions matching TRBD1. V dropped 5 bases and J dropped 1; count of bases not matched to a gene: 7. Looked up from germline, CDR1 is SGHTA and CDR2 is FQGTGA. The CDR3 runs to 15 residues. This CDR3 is CASSISGQRNTEAFF. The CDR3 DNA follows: TGTGCCAGCAGCATCTCGGGACAGAGGAACACTGAAGCTTTCTTT.

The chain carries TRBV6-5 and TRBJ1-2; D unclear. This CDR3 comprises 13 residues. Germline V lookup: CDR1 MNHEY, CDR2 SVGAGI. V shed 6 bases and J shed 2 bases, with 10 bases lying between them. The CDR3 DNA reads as TGTGCCAGCAGCCCCAGATCCAACTATGGCTACACCTTC. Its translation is CASSPRSNYGYTF.

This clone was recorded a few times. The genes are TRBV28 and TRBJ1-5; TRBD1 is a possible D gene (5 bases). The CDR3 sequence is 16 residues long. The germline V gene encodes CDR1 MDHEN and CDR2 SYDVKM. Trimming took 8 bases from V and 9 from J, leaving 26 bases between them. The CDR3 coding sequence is TGTGCCAGCGGCAGTTCGGGGGACCCAGAACGTAGGCCCCAGCATTTT. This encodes CASGSSGDPERRPQHF.

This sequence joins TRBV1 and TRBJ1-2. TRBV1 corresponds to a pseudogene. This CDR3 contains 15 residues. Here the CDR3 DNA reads TGCACCAGCAGCCGCGTCCGTGTCGATAACTATGGCTACACCTTC. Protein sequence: CTSSRVRVDNYGYTF.

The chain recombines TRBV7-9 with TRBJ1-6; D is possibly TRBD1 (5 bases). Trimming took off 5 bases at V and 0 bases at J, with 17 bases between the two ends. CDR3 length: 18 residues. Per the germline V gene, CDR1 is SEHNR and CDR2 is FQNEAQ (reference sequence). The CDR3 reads CASSTTGGESSYNSPLHF. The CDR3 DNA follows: TGTGCCAGCAGCACTACCGGGGGGGAAAGCTCCTATAATTCACCCCTCCACTTT.

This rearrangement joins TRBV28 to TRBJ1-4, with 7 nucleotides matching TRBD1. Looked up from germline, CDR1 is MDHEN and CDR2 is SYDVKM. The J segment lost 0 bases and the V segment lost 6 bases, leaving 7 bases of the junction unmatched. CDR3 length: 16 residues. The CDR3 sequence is CASRNRGLPTNEKLFF. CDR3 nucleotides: TGTGCCAGCAGGAACAGGGGCCTTCCAACTAATGAAAAACTGTTTTTT.

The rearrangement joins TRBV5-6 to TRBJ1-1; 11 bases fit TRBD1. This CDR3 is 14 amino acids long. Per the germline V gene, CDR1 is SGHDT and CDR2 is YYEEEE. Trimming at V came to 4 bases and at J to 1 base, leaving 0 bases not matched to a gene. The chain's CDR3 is CASSGTGGNTEAFF. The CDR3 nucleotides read TGTGCCAGCAGCGGGACAGGGGGGAACACTGAAGCTTTCTTT.

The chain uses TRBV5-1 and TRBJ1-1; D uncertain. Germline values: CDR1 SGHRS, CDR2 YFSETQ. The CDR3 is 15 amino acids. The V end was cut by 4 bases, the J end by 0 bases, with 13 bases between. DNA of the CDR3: TGCGCCAGCAGCGTGATAGGGAGCATGAACACTGAAGCTTTCTTT. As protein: CASSVIGSMNTEAFF.

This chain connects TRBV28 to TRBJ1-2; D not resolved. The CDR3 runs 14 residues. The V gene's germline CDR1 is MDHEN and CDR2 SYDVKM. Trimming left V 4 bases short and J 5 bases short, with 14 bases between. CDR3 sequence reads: CASSSVPGLYGYTF. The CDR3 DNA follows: TGTGCCAGCAGTTCGGTCCCAGGACTATATGGCTACACCTTC.

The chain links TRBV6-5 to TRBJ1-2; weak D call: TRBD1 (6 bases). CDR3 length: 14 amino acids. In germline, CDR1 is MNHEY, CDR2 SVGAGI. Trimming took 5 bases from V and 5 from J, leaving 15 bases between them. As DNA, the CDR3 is TGTGCCAGCAGTCGTACAGGGACGTCGTATGGCTACACCTTC. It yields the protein CASSRTGTSYGYTF.

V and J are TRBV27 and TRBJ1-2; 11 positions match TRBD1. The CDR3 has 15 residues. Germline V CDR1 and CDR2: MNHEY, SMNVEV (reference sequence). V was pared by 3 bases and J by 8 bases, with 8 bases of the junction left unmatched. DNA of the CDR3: TGTGCCAGCAGTTTCGGACAGGGGGCGCTTGACGGCTACACCTTC. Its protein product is CASSFGQGALDGYTF.

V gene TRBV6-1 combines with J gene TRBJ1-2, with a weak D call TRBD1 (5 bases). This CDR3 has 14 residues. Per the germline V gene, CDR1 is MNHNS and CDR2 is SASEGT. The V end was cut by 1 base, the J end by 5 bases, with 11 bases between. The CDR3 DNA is TGTGCCAGCAGTGAAGGGGCGACAGCTTATGGCTACACCTTC. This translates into CASSEGATAYGYTF.

For the CDR3, the DNA is TGTGCCAGCAGTTTGGTCGGACAGCTTTATGGCTACACCTTC. This gives the protein CASSLVGQLYGYTF. The V and J genes are TRBV28 and TRBJ1-2, with D perhaps matching TRBD1 (6 bases). There are 14 residues in the CDR3. The germline V gene encodes CDR1 MDHEN and CDR2 SYDVKM. The V gene lost 3 bases and the J gene lost 5 bases, with 13 bases spanning the gap.

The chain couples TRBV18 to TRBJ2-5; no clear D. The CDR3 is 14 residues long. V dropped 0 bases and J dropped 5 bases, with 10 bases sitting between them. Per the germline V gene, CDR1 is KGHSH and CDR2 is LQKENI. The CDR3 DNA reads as TGTGCCAGCTCACCACCGAGCCCCAGGGAGACCCAGTACTTC. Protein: CASSPPSPRETQYF.

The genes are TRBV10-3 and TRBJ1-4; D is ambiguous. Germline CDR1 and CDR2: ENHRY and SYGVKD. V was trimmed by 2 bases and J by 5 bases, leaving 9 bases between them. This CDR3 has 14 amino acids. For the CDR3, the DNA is TGTGCCATCAGTGAGAAGTCTATAAATGAAAAACTGTTTTTT. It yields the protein CAISEKSINEKLFF.

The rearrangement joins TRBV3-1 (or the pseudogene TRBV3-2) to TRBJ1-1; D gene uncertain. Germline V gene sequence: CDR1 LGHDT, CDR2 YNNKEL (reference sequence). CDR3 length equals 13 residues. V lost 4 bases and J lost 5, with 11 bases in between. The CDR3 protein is CASSRSRETEAFF. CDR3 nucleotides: TGTGCCAGCAGCCGAAGCCGGGAGACTGAAGCTTTCTTT.

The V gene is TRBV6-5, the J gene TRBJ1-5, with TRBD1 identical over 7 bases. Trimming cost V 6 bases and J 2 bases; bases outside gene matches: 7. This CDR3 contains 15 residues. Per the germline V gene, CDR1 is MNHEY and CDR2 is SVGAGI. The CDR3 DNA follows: TGTGCCAGCAGGCGGGGGGGGACAGGCAATCAGCCCCAGCATTTT. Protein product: CASRRGGTGNQPQHF.

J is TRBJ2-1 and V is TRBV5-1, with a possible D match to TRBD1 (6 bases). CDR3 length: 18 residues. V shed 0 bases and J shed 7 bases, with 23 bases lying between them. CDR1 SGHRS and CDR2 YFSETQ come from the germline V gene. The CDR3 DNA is TGCGCCAGCAGCTTGGAACCGGACGAGAGCGGACAGTTTAATGAGCAGTTCTTC. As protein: CASSLEPDESGQFNEQFF. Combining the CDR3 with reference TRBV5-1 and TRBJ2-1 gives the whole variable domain KAGVTQTPRYLIKTRGQQVTLSCSPISGHRSVSWYQQTPGQGLQFLFEYFSETQRNKGNFPGRFSGRQFSNSRSEMNVSTLELGDSALYLCASSLEPDESGQFNEQFFGPGTRLTVL.